This paragraph reports one T cell receptor beta chain. TCRdb's table, derived via immunoSEQ multiplex PCR, lists solely in-frame clones and lacks some. The sample consists of about 150,000 clones, over 75% of them appearing once. Seattle-derived patients entered the study during active infection and were followed longitudinally. The source of the sample is a study of blood T cell repertoires in COVID-19. As for the study in general: The samples span acute and convalescent COVID-19 from the United States, Italy and Spain. In each case, the material was cDNA or gDNA derived from T cells, B-cell-depleted T cells, or PBMCs.

The CDR3 has 11 residues. The sample taken for sequencing was peripheral blood. The receptor was isolated from a woman aged 55 to 70 with COVID-19, enrolled during active disease. The chain employs TRBV12-1 and TRBJ2-7; TRBD2 reflects the table's D call only, with no check against the DNA. TRBV12-1 is marked as a pseudogene. Written as DNA, the CDR3 is TGTGCCAGCAGCTTCGGGGGTAAGCAGTACTTC. This translates into CASSFGGKQYF.